The rows below give T cell receptor beta chains drawn from one sample of a study of neoadjuvant nivolumab and ipilimumab in lung cancer. TCRdb's table, derived via immunoSEQ multiplex PCR, lists solely in-frame clones and lacks some. The sample gives about 27,000 clones, about 75% of which show up once; 15% to 20% is in the top ten. The sample was tumor tissue, taken after neoadjuvant nivolumab, alone or with ipilimumab, at or shortly before surgery. These receptors originate from an adult with non-small cell lung cancer. Both conserved end residues are part of each CDR3. D genes are given only for firm matches. The size field is filled for only some rows; it gives once, few, many or a size class.

TRBJ1-6 13 TRBV11-2 NA NA CASSLRPDSPLHF TGTGCCAGCAGCTTAAGGCCCGATTCACCCCTCCACTTT
TRBJ2-7 17 TRBV5-1 TRBD1 NA CASSLELPGTGADEQYF TGCGCCAGCAGCTTGGAACTACCCGGGACAGGGGCCGACGAGCAGTACTTC
TRBJ2-3 14 TRBV5-1 NA NA CASSPGQFTDTQYF TGCGCCAGCAGCCCCGGACAGTTCACAGATACGCAGTATTTT
TRBJ2-5 12 TRBV2 NA NA CATQVYQETQYF TGTGCGACACAGGTGTACCAAGAGACCCAGTACTTC
TRBJ2-7 15 TRBV5-1 TRBD1 NA CASSLGQGAGGEQYF TGCGCCAGCAGCTTGGGGCAGGGGGCAGGGGGCGAGCAGTACTTC
TRBJ1-1 15 TRBV5-1 NA once CASSLRGERNTEAFF TGCGCCAGCAGCTTGAGGGGAGAAAGGAACACTGAAGCTTTCTTT
TRBJ1-2 16 TRBV4-3 NA NA CASSQDSRRGTSGYTF TGCGCCAGCAGCCAAGATAGTAGGCGGGGGACTTCGGGCTACACCTTC
TRBJ2-3 15 TRBV30 TRBD2 NA CAWSRSSGASNTQYF TGTGCCTGGAGCAGGTCTAGCGGGGCCTCGAATACGCAGTATTTT
TRBJ2-1 14 TRBV7-8 TRBD2 NA CASSLRLADNEQFF TGTGCCAGCAGCCTGAGACTAGCGGACAATGAGCAGTTCTTC
TRBJ2-1 15 TRBV5-1 TRBD2 NA CASSLVPSGGARQFF TGCGCCAGCAGCTTAGTACCTAGCGGGGGGGCCAGGCAGTTCTTC
TRBJ2-3 19 TRBV11-2 NA NA CASSPHFVGTSTSTDTQYF TGTGCCAGCAGCCCGCATTTTGTGGGTACTTCGACTAGCACAGATACGCAGTATTTT
TRBJ2-7 14 TRBV11-2 NA NA CASSLTEYSYEQYF TGTGCCAGCAGCTTAACCGAATATTCCTACGAGCAGTACTTC
TRBJ1-2 12 TRBV6-1 NA few CASSPGFYGYTF TGTGCCAGCAGCCCGGGGTTCTATGGCTACACCTTC
TRBJ1-2 17 TRBV7-2 NA NA CASSLDPGSVEIYGYTF TGTGCCAGCAGCTTAGATCCAGGGTCGGTGGAGATCTATGGCTACACCTTC
TRBJ2-7 15 TRBV6-5 NA few CASSRGAGSSYEQYF TGTGCCAGCAGCCGAGGAGCAGGGTCGTCCTACGAGCAGTACTTC
TRBJ2-1 15 TRBV5-5 TRBD2 NA CASSLASGSYNEQFF TGTGCCAGCAGCTTGGCTAGCGGGAGCTACAATGAGCAGTTCTTC
TRBJ2-7 14 TRBV25-1 NA NA CASSRFWGDPEQYF TGTGCCAGCAGCCGCTTTTGGGGGGATCCTGAGCAGTACTTC
TRBJ2-5 14 TRBV7-2 TRBD1 few CASRRTGVQETQYF TGTGCCAGCAGGCGGACAGGGGTCCAAGAGACCCAGTACTTC
TRBJ2-5 14 TRBV7-8 TRBD2 NA CASSSGTSAETQYF TGTGCCAGCAGCTCCGGGACTAGCGCCGAGACCCAGTACTTC
TRBJ1-4 12 TRBV10-3 NA NA CAISGGNEKLFF TGTGCCATCAGTGGCGGGAATGAAAAACTGTTTTTT
TRBJ1-1 12 TRBV6-5 NA NA CASSQGHTEAFF TGTGCCAGCAGCCAAGGACACACTGAAGCTTTCTTT
TRBJ2-7 15 TRBV5-1 TRBD2 NA CASSSTSGGSYEQYF TGCGCCAGCAGCTCGACTAGCGGGGGTTCCTACGAGCAGTACTTC
TRBJ1-5 13 TRBV4-3 NA NA CASSQGRNQPQHF TGCGCCAGCAGCCAAGGGCGTAATCAGCCCCAGCATTTT
TRBJ2-3 13 TRBV11-2 TRBD2 NA CASSFGGKDTQYF TGTGCCAGCAGCTTCGGGGGGAAGGATACGCAGTATTTT
TRBJ2-1 13 TRBV29-1 NA NA CSVGGTDYNEQFF TGCAGCGTTGGGGGTACCGACTACAATGAGCAGTTCTTC
TRBJ1-2 13 TRBV18 NA NA CASSPRQEDGYTF TGTGCCAGCTCACCAAGGCAGGAAGATGGCTACACCTTC
TRBJ1-1 13 TRBV6-1 NA NA CASSHTGGEIAFF TGTGCCAGCAGTCACACTGGGGGGGAAATTGCTTTCTTT
TRBJ1-2 17 TRBV4-2 NA once CASSNRRGGLANYGYTF TGTGCCAGCAGCAACCGGAGGGGCGGACTTGCTAACTATGGCTACACCTTC
TRBJ1-1 15 TRBV5-4 TRBD1 NA CASSLRGQGNTEAFF TGTGCCAGCAGCTTGCGGGGACAGGGGAACACTGAAGCTTTCTTT
TRBJ2-4 15 TRBV5-1 NA NA CASSSTAAAKNIQYF TGCGCCAGCAGCTCCACGGCAGCAGCCAAAAACATTCAGTACTTC